A selection of T cell receptor beta chains follows, all from one sample in a study of T cells after yellow fever vaccination. Using its own MiXCR run on the 5' RACE reads, TCRdb lists one record per CDR3 protein. The data contain 230,000 or so distinct CDR3 sequences, roughly 3.7% of them singletons. Sequencing was performed on PBMCs, taken 15 days after the yellow fever booster vaccination. These receptors came from a man between 18 and 35 years old who received the YFV17D yellow fever vaccine. The CDR3 runs from the conserved cysteine through the conserved F or W. D genes are given only for firm matches. Some rows have no size entry. The others give once, few or many, or a class for an expanded clone.

j_gene | v_gene | abundance | d_gene | CDR3nt | CDR3aa
TRBJ2-5 | TRBV15 | many | NA | TGTGCCACCAGCAAGGGAAGGGGGATCGGCCAAGAGACCCAGTACTTC | CATSKGRGIGQETQYF
TRBJ1-3 | TRBV5-4 | many | NA | TGTGCCAGCAGCTTGTACGCGGGAAACACCATATATTTT | CASSLYAGNTIYF
TRBJ2-3 | TRBV6-5 | NA | NA | TGTGCCAGCAGTGCAGGGGCACTGGGAGATACGCAGTATTTT | CASSAGALGDTQYF
TRBJ2-1 | TRBV6-6 | many | NA | TGTGCCAGCGGGGGTGGTGAGCAGTTCTTC | CASGGGEQFF
TRBJ1-4 | TRBV19 | few | TRBD1 | TGTGCCAGTCCCCCAGGCAGGGGGCCTGATGGTGATGAAAAACTGTTTTTT | CASPPGRGPDGDEKLFF
TRBJ1-2 | TRBV4-3 | many | NA | TGCGCCAGCAGCCAAGGGAGAGCACGGGGCAACGGCTACACCTTC | CASSQGRARGNGYTF
TRBJ2-6 | TRBV9 | few | NA | TGTGCCAGCAGCGCGAGGATTGGGGCTGGGGCCAACGTCCTGACTTTC | CASSARIGAGANVLTF
TRBJ1-3 | TRBV4-1 | many | TRBD1 | TGCGCCAGCAGTAGACAGGGGCCGAGCTCTGGAAACACCATATATTTT | CASSRQGPSSGNTIYF
TRBJ1-2 | TRBV12-3/TRBV12-4 | many | NA | TGTGCCAGCAGTTTAGGGGCAGGGAGAGGGGGCTACACCTTC | CASSLGAGRGGYTF
TRBJ1-1 | TRBV5-1 | many | NA | TGCGCCAGCAGAACCATGTACACGAACACTGAAGCTTTCTTT | CASRTMYTNTEAFF
TRBJ1-5 | TRBV7-3 | many | TRBD1 | TGTGCCAGCAGCTTCAGGGGGACTGTAGTTTTCAAAGCCTCGGGAAATCAGCCCCAGCATTTT | CASSFRGTVVFKASGNQPQHF
TRBJ1-2 | TRBV4-2 | few | NA | TGTGCCAGCAGCCACGAGGGCAGCTACACCTTC | CASSHEGSYTF
TRBJ1-4 | TRBV10-3 | many | TRBD1 | TGTGCCATCAGAGGGGGCGATGGTGAAAAACTGTTTTTT | CAIRGGDGEKLFF
TRBJ2-7 | TRBV20-1 | many | NA | TGCAGTGCTAGGGGCGGGGGCCGCGCCTACGAGCAGTACTTC | CSARGGGRAYEQYF
TRBJ1-1 | TRBV4-1 | many | TRBD1 | TGCGCCAGCAGCCCGGCGGGGTTAGGGGGCCCCGAAGCTTTCTTT | CASSPAGLGGPEAFF
TRBJ2-5 | TRBV7-2 | many | TRBD1 | TGTGCCAGCAGTCCCGACAGGGTAGGAGCAAGGGAGACCCAGTACTTC | CASSPDRVGARETQYF
TRBJ1-2 | TRBV29-1 | many | NA | TGCAGCGTTGAAGATCCCGGGCCCTATGGCTACACCTTC | CSVEDPGPYGYTF
TRBJ1-2 | TRBV5-1 | many | NA | TGCGCCAGCAGGGAGCAGGCCGACTATGGCTACACCTTC | CASREQADYGYTF
TRBJ2-3 | TRBV12-3/TRBV12-4 | many | NA | TGTGCCAGCAGTTTTATAGGCACAGATACGCAGTATTTT | CASSFIGTDTQYF
TRBJ2-3 | TRBV5-1 | many | NA | TGCGCCAGCAGCTTGACTGCAGATACGCAGTATTTT | CASSLTADTQYF
TRBJ2-5 | TRBV5-1 | many | TRBD2 | TGCGCCAGCAGCTTCCATAGCGGGGGGGGCCAAGAGACCCAGTACTTC | CASSFHSGGGQETQYF
TRBJ1-1 | TRBV7-6 | many | NA | TGTGCCAGCAGCTTCCGCCCCGGACATTCGGACACTGAAGCTTTCTTT | CASSFRPGHSDTEAFF
TRBJ1-1 | TRBV5-1 | many | NA | TGCGCCAGCAGCTTGGATCGACCCCTCTTTTCAACTACTGAAGCTTTCTTT | CASSLDRPLFSTTEAFF
TRBJ2-2 | TRBV7-9 | many | TRBD1 | TGTGCCAGCAACCAGGGACAGGGATCCACCGGGGAGCTGTTTTTT | CASNQGQGSTGELFF
TRBJ1-2 | TRBV20-1 | many | TRBD1 | TGCAGTGCTAGAGTCGGGACAGGCTATGGCTACACCTTC | CSARVGTGYGYTF
TRBJ2-1 | TRBV24-1 | many | TRBD1 | TGTGCCACCAGTGATTTGACCCGGGACAGCTACAATGAGCAGTTCTTC | CATSDLTRDSYNEQFF
TRBJ2-5 | TRBV5-1 | many | NA | TGCGCCAGCAGCTTGGAGGAGCGTACGGGAGAGACCCAGTACTTC | CASSLEERTGETQYF
TRBJ2-5 | TRBV4-3 | many | TRBD2 | TGCGCCAGCAGCCAAGCTTACAAAGGACTAGCGCAAGAGACCCAGTACTTC | CASSQAYKGLAQETQYF
TRBJ1-5 | TRBV18 | many | TRBD1 | TGTGCCAGCTCACCACAGGGGGCTGGCAATCAGCCCCAGCATTTT | CASSPQGAGNQPQHF
TRBJ2-3 | TRBV3-1 | many | TRBD2 | TGTGCCAGCAGCCAAGGTACAGGGGGACTAGCGGGGTTCCCAGATACGCAGTATTTT | CASSQGTGGLAGFPDTQYF
TRBJ2-1 | TRBV20-1 | many | NA | TGCAGTGCCAAACTCGGGGGGCCAGACAATGAGCAGTTCTTC | CSAKLGGPDNEQFF
TRBJ2-1 | TRBV29-1 | many | TRBD2 | TGCAGCGTTGCAGGCCTGACTAGCGGGGGGTACAATGAGCAGTTCTTC | CSVAGLTSGGYNEQFF
TRBJ2-1 | TRBV3-1 | many | NA | TGTGCCAGCAGCCAAGATTCGGGGCTGCGGGCGGGCCCCTACAATGAGCAGTTCTTC | CASSQDSGLRAGPYNEQFF
TRBJ2-3 | TRBV5-1 | many | NA | TGCGCCAGCACCTACTCAGATACGCAGTATTTT | CASTYSDTQYF
TRBJ2-4 | TRBV29-1 | many | TRBD1 | TGCAGCGAGAGGACAGGTGACATTCAGTACTTC | CSERTGDIQYF
TRBJ1-5 | TRBV15 | many | NA | TGTGCCACCAGCAGGGTTTTTGAATACGAAATTCTGCCCCAGCATTTT | CATSRVFEYEILPQHF
TRBJ2-1 | TRBV27 | many | NA | TGTGCCAGCAGTTTAGGGGATTGGTACAGAACCTACAATGAGCAGTTCTTC | CASSLGDWYRTYNEQFF
TRBJ2-3 | TRBV5-1 | many | NA | TGCGCCAGCAGCCGCCGAAACAGGGATACGCAGTATTTT | CASSRRNRDTQYF
TRBJ2-2 | TRBV7-2 | many | TRBD2 | TGTGCCAGCAGCACAACAGCGGGGGGGCCCGGGGAGCTGTTTTTT | CASSTTAGGPGELFF
TRBJ2-2 | TRBV5-1 | NA | NA | TGCGCCAGCAGCTTTCGGGCATCCAACACCGGGGAGCTGTTTTTT | CASSFRASNTGELFF
TRBJ2-5 | TRBV7-9 | many | NA | TGTGCCAGCAGCGCCGAGCCCGCAGAGACCCAGTACTTC | CASSAEPAETQYF
TRBJ1-1 | TRBV5-5 | many | NA | TGTGCCAGCAGCCCGGTGAGGTTGAACACTGAAGCTTTCTTT | CASSPVRLNTEAFF
TRBJ2-1 | TRBV5-1 | many | NA | TGCGCCAGCAGCGAAAGGGCCGGGGAAGACAATGAGCAGTTCTTC | CASSERAGEDNEQFF
TRBJ2-5 | TRBV6-6 | many | NA | TGTGCCAGCAGTTACATGGGGGAAAGAAGAGAGACCCAGTACTTC | CASSYMGERRETQYF
TRBJ2-7 | TRBV10-3 | many | NA | TGTGCCATCGGGAGGCTTGGCCATATTGACGAGCAGTACTTC | CAIGRLGHIDEQYF